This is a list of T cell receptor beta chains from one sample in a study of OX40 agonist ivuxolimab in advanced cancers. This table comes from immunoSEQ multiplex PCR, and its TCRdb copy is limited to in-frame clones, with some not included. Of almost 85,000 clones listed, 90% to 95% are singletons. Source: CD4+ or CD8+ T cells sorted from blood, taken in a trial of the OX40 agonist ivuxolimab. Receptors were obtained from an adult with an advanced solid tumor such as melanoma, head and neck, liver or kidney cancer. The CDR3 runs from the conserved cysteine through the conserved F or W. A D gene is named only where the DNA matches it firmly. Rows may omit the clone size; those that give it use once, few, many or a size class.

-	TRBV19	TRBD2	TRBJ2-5	TGTGCCAGTAGTAGCGGGAGAGAGACCCAGTACTTC	CASSSGRETQYF
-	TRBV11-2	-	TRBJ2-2	TGTGCCAGCAGCTTAGATCCCGGGTTTTCCACCGGGGAGCTGTTTTTT	CASSLDPGFSTGELFF
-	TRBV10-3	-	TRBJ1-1	TGTGCCATCAGTACCTCTCAAGGAACTTTCTTT	CAISTSQGTFF
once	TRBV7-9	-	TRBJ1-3	TGTGCCAGCACCGAGGGAGGGACACCCGCCACCATATATTTT	CASTEGGTPATIYF
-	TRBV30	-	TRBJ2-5	TGTGCCTGGGTTCTTAACCTCGGCGGGCGGCAAGAGACCCAGTACTTC	CAWVLNLGGRQETQYF
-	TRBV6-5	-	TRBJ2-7	TGTGCCAGCAGCTTACAGAGCTCCTACGAGCAGTACTTC	CASSLQSSYEQYF
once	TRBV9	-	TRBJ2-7	TGTGCCAGCAGCGTAGCTTTGGGTCCTGAGCAGTACTTC	CASSVALGPEQYF
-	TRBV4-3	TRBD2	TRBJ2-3	TGCGCCAGCAGCCAAGACCTAGCGGGCCGCACAGATACGCAGTATTTT	CASSQDLAGRTDTQYF
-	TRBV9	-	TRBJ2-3	TGTGCCAGCAGCGCTTCTAGCTTCACAGATACGCAGTATTTT	CASSASSFTDTQYF
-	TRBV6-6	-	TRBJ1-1	TGTGCCAGCAGTCGGGGGTATCCTCCACTTGAAGCTTTCTTT	CASSRGYPPLEAFF
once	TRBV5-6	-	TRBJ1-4	TGTGCCAGCAGCTTGGTAGGCTGGAGGGGATCAACTAATGAAAAACTGTTTTTT	CASSLVGWRGSTNEKLFF
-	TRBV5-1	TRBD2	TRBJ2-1	TGCGCCAGCAGCATTCTGGGACTAGCGGGATCTACCTCCTACAATGAGCAGTTCTTC	CASSILGLAGSTSYNEQFF
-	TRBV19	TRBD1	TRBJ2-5	TGTGCCAGTAGTCCAGAGGGACAGGGGGTAACCCAGTACTTC	CASSPEGQGVTQYF
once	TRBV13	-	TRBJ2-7	TGTGCCAGCAGCCCCGACGGCTCCTACGAGCAGTACTTC	CASSPDGSYEQYF
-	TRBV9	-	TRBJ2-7	TGTGCCAGCAGCGTAGGCGGACCGTCCTACGAGCAGTACTTC	CASSVGGPSYEQYF
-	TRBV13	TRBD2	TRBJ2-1	TGTGCCAGCAGCTTTCTAGCGGGAGGTGAGCAGTTCTTC	CASSFLAGGEQFF
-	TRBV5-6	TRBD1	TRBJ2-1	TGTGCCAGCAGCCCAAGGGACAGGGGTGCCTACAATGAGCAGTTCTTC	CASSPRDRGAYNEQFF
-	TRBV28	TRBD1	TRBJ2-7	TGTGCCAGCAGGCCTCGGACAGGCTACGAGCAGTACTTC	CASRPRTGYEQYF
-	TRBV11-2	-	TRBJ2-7	TGTGCCAGCACCCGATACTTAAGCGGCACCTACGAGCAGTACTTC	CASTRYLSGTYEQYF
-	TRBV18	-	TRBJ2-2	TGTGCCAGCTCACCCCCGAACACCGGGGAGCTGTTTTTT	CASSPPNTGELFF
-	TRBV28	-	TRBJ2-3	TGTGCCAGCATCACCCCTCTCAGCACAGATACGCAGTATTTT	CASITPLSTDTQYF
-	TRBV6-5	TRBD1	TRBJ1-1	TGTGCCAGCAGACTGGACAGGGCGGGAACTGAAGCTTTCTTT	CASRLDRAGTEAFF
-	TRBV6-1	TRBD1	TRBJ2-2	TGTGCCAGCAGCGGGGACAGATTCACCGGGGAGCTGTTTTTT	CASSGDRFTGELFF
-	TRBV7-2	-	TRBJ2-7	TGTGCCAGCAGCTTACCCGGAGGAACTAAACCCATTTCCTACGAGCAGTACTTC	CASSLPGGTKPISYEQYF
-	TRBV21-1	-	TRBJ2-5	TGTGCCAGCAGCAAATTTTATCTGGGACTAGCGGGGAGGAAGACCCAGTACTTC	CASSKFYLGLAGRKTQYF
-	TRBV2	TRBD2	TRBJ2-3	TGTGCCAGCTGGGGCCTTCTTATGACTAGCGGGAGTTTCACAGATACGCAGTATTTT	CASWGLLMTSGSFTDTQYF
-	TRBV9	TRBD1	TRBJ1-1	TGTGCCAGCAGCGCAATCAACAGGGGGCGAAACGCTGAAGCTTTCTTT	CASSAINRGRNAEAFF
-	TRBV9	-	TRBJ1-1	TGTGCCAGCAGCGTAGGAGGGATGGACACTGAAGCTTTCTTT	CASSVGGMDTEAFF
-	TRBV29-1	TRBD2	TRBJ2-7	TGCAGCGTGTTGGGGGGGAACGAGCAGTACTTC	CSVLGGNEQYF
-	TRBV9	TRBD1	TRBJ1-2	TGTGCCAGCAGCGTATCCCAGGGGGGAACAGACTATGGCTACACCTTC	CASSVSQGGTDYGYTF
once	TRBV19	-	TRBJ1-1	TGTGCCAGTAGGAAGCAGGGCTTTGAAGCTTTCTTT	CASRKQGFEAFF
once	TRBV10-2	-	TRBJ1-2	TGCGCCAGCAGTGAGTCGGGCAGGGGCCTATCCCACTTC	CASSESGRGLSHF